This paragraph covers one TCR beta chain sequence. Other nucleotide sequences in the sample specify the same CDR3. This table comes from immunoSEQ multiplex PCR, and its TCRdb copy is limited to in-frame clones, with some not included. The sample shows about 70,000 clones, roughly 96% of them seen only once. This entry comes from a study of technical replicates of blood from several donors. Trimming pared 3 bases from V and 4 bases from J, leaving 4 bases between. Germline-derived CDR1 and CDR2 are SEHNR and FQNEAQ (reference sequence). The CDR3 is 11 amino acids. Input material: T cells isolated from PBMCs. This TCR derives from a human donor in good health. V and J are TRBV7-9 and TRBJ2-7, with unresolved D. This CDR3 is CASSLRYEQYF. As DNA, the CDR3 is TGTGCCAGCAGCTTGCGGTACGAGCAGTACTTC.